This T cell receptor beta chain was recorded in a study of cytomegalovirus exposure and HLA in healthy donors. Primers included in the PCR were 60 Vbeta and 13 Jbeta primers. Repertoires were generated with immunoSEQ multiplex PCR, while TCRdb's copy carries only in-frame clones and drops some. The sample carries nearly 100,000 clones, roughly 10% recorded once. Comments on this clone: Its target is not known.

General study findings and limits: Highest at DRB1 and lowest at HLA-C, TCR association rates differed among HLA loci in a later analysis. A few V segments could not be told apart, such as TRBV6-2 and TRBV6-3, and were left out. From TCR beta sequences, most subjects' HLA-A and HLA-B alleles were reportedly predicted accurately. There were 150 to 200 TCR beta chains listed as cytomegalovirus-associated.

CDR1 and CDR2 from the germline V gene are SGHTS and YDEGEE. The length of the CDR3 is 15 residues. V was pared by 4 bases and J by 0 bases, with 6 bases of the junction left unmatched. The TCR originated in a man aged 45-65 years in good health and CMV-seropositive. Sequencing was performed on PBMCs. The chain couples TRBV5-8 to TRBJ1-2; 7 bases map to TRBD1. The CDR3 sequence is CASSTGTAPNYGYTF. The CDR3 nucleotides are TGTGCCAGCAGCACCGGGACAGCCCCTAACTATGGCTACACCTTC. Using reference TRBV5-8 and TRBJ1-2 for the parts outside the CDR3, the full variable domain is EAGVTQSPTHLIKTRGQQATLRCSPISGHTSVYWYQQALGLGLQFLLWYDEGEERNRGNFPPRFSGRQFPNYSSELNVNALELEDSALYLCASSTGTAPNYGYTFGSGTRLTVV.